This TCR beta chain was captured by sequencing in a study of T cells of healthy individuals. In its sample, this clonotype was seen many times. TCRdb ran MiXCR on the 5' RACE reads and lists one entry per CDR3 protein. The table lists 55,000 to 65,000 distinct CDR3 sequences, 15% to 20% of them singletons. This clonotype was sampled from a human donor in good health.

The chain's CDR3 is CASRLHGGNQPQHF. CDR3 coding DNA: TGTGCCAGCAGACTACACGGGGGAAATCAGCCCCAGCATTTT. The V call is TRBV6-1, the J call TRBJ1-5; perhaps TRBD1 as D (5 bases). V dropped 6 bases and J dropped 4 bases, with 13 bases sitting between them. Looked up from germline, CDR1 is MNHNS and CDR2 is SASEGT. CDR3 size: 14 residues.